This T cell receptor beta chain was found in a study of blood T cell repertoires in COVID-19. Original processing notes: The assay estimated nucleated cells by amplifying reference gene primers. Only in-frame clones appear in the TCRdb table, and some are missing; sequencing was by immunoSEQ multiplex PCR. V and J calls and clone size are given by that table; D and trimming were obtained from the DNA. The sample records about 76,000 clones, around nine tenths being singletons. The CDR3 is made up of 13 amino acids. The germline V and J ends were trimmed by 6 bases and 4 bases, with 13 bases remaining between them.

Sequencing was carried out using peripheral blood. The chain employs TRBV12-3 or TRBV12-4 and TRBJ2-7; D not certain. The TCR originated in a man aged 25-45 years with acute or convalescent COVID-19. CDR3 protein: CASSLVRRYEQYF. In DNA, the CDR3 is TGTGCCAGCAGCCTGGTTCGCCGGTACGAGCAGTACTTC.